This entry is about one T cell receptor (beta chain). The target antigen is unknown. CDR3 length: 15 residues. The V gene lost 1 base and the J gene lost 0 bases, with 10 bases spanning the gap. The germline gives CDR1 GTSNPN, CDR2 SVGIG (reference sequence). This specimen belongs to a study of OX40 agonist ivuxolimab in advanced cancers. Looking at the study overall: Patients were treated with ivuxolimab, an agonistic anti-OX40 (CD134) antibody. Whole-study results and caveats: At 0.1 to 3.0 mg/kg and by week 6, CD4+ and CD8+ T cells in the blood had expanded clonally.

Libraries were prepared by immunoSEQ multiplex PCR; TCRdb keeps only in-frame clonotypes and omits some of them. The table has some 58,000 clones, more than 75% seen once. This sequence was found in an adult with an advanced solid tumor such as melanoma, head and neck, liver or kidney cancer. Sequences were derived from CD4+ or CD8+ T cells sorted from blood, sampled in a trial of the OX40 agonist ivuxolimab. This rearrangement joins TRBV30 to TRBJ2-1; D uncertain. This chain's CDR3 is CAWSGTPSSYNEQFF. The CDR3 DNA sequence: TGTGCCTGGAGTGGGACCCCGAGCTCCTACAATGAGCAGTTCTTC.